The 9 T cell receptor beta chains reported below all come from one sample, sequenced in a study of cytomegalovirus exposure and HLA in healthy donors. PCR employed 60 Vbeta and 13 Jbeta primers. The assay was immunoSEQ multiplex PCR, and TCRdb's table has in-frame clones only and misses some. The sample has around 140,000 clones; around 82% are singletons. The specimen sequenced was PBMCs. These receptors all stem from a female donor in good health and CMV-seronegative.

The chain is built from TRBV29-1 and TRBJ1-1, with 10 bases matching TRBD1. The CDR3 is made up of 17 amino acids. Germline assignment: CDR1 SQVTM and CDR2 ANQGSEA. J was trimmed by 6 bases and V by 2 bases; bases with no gene match: 15. In DNA form, the CDR3 reads TGCAGCGTTGAAAAATATCGACAGGGGGCTTGGAGGGCTGAAGCTTTCTTT. Protein: CSVEKYRQGAWRAEAFF.

The chain combines TRBV27 with TRBJ2-7; D not resolved. With 1 base removed from V and 3 bases from J, the gap between germline ends came to 13 bases. From germline, CDR1 is MNHEY and CDR2 SMNVEV (reference sequence). The CDR3 runs to 15 residues. This CDR3 is CASSLYPGSIYEQYF. CDR3 nucleotides: TGTGCCAGCAGTTTATACCCAGGCTCAATCTACGAGCAGTACTTC.

The genes are TRBV9 and TRBJ1-3; 7 bases are a match to TRBD1. CDR3 length equals 16 residues. Germline CDR1 is SGDLS and CDR2 is YYNGEE. The ends lost 0 bases at V and 1 base at J; junction bases unmatched: 4. The CDR3 region is CASSVEGASSGNTIYF. CDR3 nucleotide sequence: TGTGCCAGCAGCGTAGAGGGGGCCTCATCTGGAAACACCATATATTTT.

The chain links TRBV9 to TRBJ2-3, with 11 positions matching TRBD1. The germline V gene encodes CDR1 SGDLS and CDR2 YYNGEE. This CDR3 has 17 amino acids. The V and J ends lost 4 bases and 4 bases, in that order; junction bases with no gene match: 11. CDR3 DNA: TGTGCCAGCAGCATAACGGGCGGGGACAGGGGGTCAGATACGCAGTATTTT. Its translation is CASSITGGDRGSDTQYF.

V gene TRBV15 combines with J gene TRBJ2-7; 8 nucleotides align to TRBD1. Per the germline V gene, CDR1 is LNHNV and CDR2 is YYDKDF (reference sequence). V was clipped by 1 base and J by 2 bases; unmatched bases: 4. The CDR3 contains 15 residues. The CDR3 DNA sequence: TGTGCCACCAGCAGAGCACTACAGGGGGCCTACGAGCAGTACTTC. Amino acids: CATSRALQGAYEQYF. The full variable domain, with the rest looked up from reference TRBV15 and TRBJ2-7, is DAMVIQNPRYQVTQFGKPVTLSCSQTLNHNVMYWYQQKSSQAPKLLFHYYDKDFNNEADTPDNFQSRRPNTSFCFLDIRSPGLGDTAMYLCATSRALQGAYEQYFGPGTRLTVT.

This sequence joins TRBV7-5 and TRBJ2-1; the table's D call of TRBD1 was not tested on the DNA. TRBV7-5 is marked as a pseudogene. This CDR3 spans 15 amino acids. CDR3 DNA sequence: TGTGTCAGAAGCTTACACAGGCGTACCTACAATGAGCAGTTCTTC. This gives the protein CVRSLHRRTYNEQFF.

This chain uses TRBV4-2 with TRBJ2-1; the match to TRBD2 covers 7 bases. After removal of 0 bases from V and 3 bases from J, the junction contained 14 bases not matched to a gene. From germline, CDR1 is LGHNA and CDR2 YNFKEQ. CDR3 length: 19 amino acids. CDR3 in DNA: TGTGCCAGCAGCCAAGACAGAAGCGGGGTGGACGAGCTCTACAATGAGCAGTTCTTC. Translating gives CASSQDRSGVDELYNEQFF.

The gene calls are TRBV2 and TRBJ2-1; 10 nucleotides align to TRBD1. The V and J ends lost 6 bases and 5 bases, in that order; junction bases with no gene match: 1. CDR1 is SNHLY and CDR2 is FYNNEI in the germline V gene. The CDR3 consists of 13 residues. The DNA for the CDR3 is TGTGCCAGCAGAGGACAGGGGGACAATGAGCAGTTCTTC. Translating gives CASRGQGDNEQFF.

This clone was recorded a few times. The rearrangement joins TRBV10-2 to TRBJ1-2; D unclear. The V end lost 6 bases, the J end lost 6 bases, and 11 bases lay between the germline ends. Germline assignment: CDR1 WSHSY and CDR2 SAAADI. This CDR3 is built from 12 residues. The DNA for the CDR3 is TGCGCCAGCAGCCCAGATCCCCATGGCTACACCTTC. Translated, it gives CASSPDPHGYTF.